This T cell receptor (beta chain) derives from a study of cytomegalovirus exposure and HLA in healthy donors. Whole-study context: Drawn from HLA-typed donors, about 82 million unique TCRs were held in an early data release.

General study points: Among TCR beta chains, those listed as cytomegalovirus-associated numbered about 160. Presence/absence analyses assumed roughly uniform sequencing depth across donors, which may not hold. Among the sequence variants, a highly shared cluster was likely an artifact of sequencing.

Turning to this clone: Its antigen is not known.

V lost 6 bases and J 12 bases, leaving 21 bases between the germline ends. CDR1 is SGHAT, CDR2 FQDESV, per germline (reference sequence). The CDR3 is 14 amino acids. Vbeta (60) and Jbeta (13) primers were used in the PCR. Sequencing used immunoSEQ multiplex PCR; TCRdb keeps in-frame clones, though not all of them. This table has about 93,000 clones, roughly 63% appearing once. The source material was PBMCs. The chain is built from TRBV11-1 and TRBJ2-1; D possibly corresponds to TRBD2 (6 bases). The TCR originated in a boy younger than 18 in good health and CMV-seropositive. CDR3 nucleotide sequence: TGTGCCAGCAGATATGATCCCAGGGAGGTGGTGCAGTTCTTC. Protein sequence: CASRYDPREVVQFF.